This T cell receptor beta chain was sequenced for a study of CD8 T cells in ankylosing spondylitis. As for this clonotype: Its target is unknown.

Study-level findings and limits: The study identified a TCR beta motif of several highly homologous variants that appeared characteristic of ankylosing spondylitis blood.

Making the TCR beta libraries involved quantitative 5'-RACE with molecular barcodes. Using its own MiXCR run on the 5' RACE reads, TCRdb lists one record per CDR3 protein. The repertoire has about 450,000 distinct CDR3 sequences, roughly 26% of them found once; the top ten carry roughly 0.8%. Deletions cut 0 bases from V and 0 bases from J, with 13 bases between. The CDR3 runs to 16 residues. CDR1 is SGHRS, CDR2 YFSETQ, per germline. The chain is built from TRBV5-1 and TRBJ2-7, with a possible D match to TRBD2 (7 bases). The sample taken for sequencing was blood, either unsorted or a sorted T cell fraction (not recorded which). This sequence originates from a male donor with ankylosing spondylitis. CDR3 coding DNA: TGCGCCAGCAGCTTGGGCGGGGGCCAGAGCTCCTACGAGCAGTACTTC. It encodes CASSLGGGQSSYEQYF.